Listed below are T cell receptor beta chains from one sample, sequenced in a study of blood T cell repertoires in COVID-19. Assay used: immunoSEQ multiplex PCR; TCRdb lists only in-frame clones, some missing. The sample has approximately 70,000 clones, about 91% seen once; the top ten hold under 15%. The sample comprised peripheral blood. The receptors come from a human donor with active COVID-19. The donor label of this sample is uncertain. CDR3s include the opening cysteine and the closing phenylalanine or tryptophan. D genes are given only for firm matches. For some rows the clone size is stated as once, few or many, or as a class when expanded; others skip it.

clone size,CDR3 length,J gene,V gene,D gene,CDR3 protein,CDR3 DNA
medium-sized,13,TRBJ2-1,TRBV7-2,NA,CASSLTDYNEQFF,TGTGCCAGCAGCCTGACAGACTACAATGAGCAGTTCTTC
NA,14,TRBJ2-7,TRBV4-2,NA,CASSQAPEAVEQYF,TGTGCCAGCAGCCAAGCCCCAGAGGCGGTCGAGCAGTACTTC
NA,14,TRBJ2-7,TRBV5-1,NA,CASSFGRGIYEQYF,TGCGCCAGCAGCTTCGGAAGGGGGATCTACGAGCAGTACTTC
NA,12,TRBJ2-7,TRBV2,NA,CASSVLLRVQYF,TGTGCCAGCAGTGTTTTGCTGCGTGTGCAGTACTTC
NA,13,TRBJ2-2,TRBV2,NA,CASRTSWTGELFF,TGTGCCAGCAGGACTAGTTGGACCGGGGAGCTGTTTTTT
NA,14,TRBJ1-2,TRBV30,TRBD1,CAWSGTGGYYGYTF,TGTGCCTGGAGTGGGACAGGGGGCTACTATGGCTACACCTTC
NA,14,TRBJ2-1,TRBV5-4,TRBD2,CASSPAGSYNEQFF,TGTGCCAGCAGTCCAGCGGGATCCTACAATGAGCAGTTCTTC
NA,13,TRBJ2-2,TRBV2,NA,CASRLAWSGELFF,TGTGCCAGCAGACTAGCCTGGAGCGGGGAGCTGTTTTTT
NA,15,TRBJ2-5,TRBV28,NA,CASSPWGGTTETQYF,TGTGCCAGCAGTCCCTGGGGCGGGACGACGGAGACCCAGTACTTC
NA,15,TRBJ2-3,TRBV3-1/TRBV3-2,TRBD2,CASSRSSGGGDTQYF,TGTGCCAGCAGCCGCTCTTCGGGAGGGGGGGATACGCAGTATTTT
NA,14,TRBJ2-4,TRBV29-1,NA,CSVWAGLAKNIQYF,TGCAGCGTTTGGGCAGGCCTAGCCAAAAACATTCAGTACTTC
NA,15,TRBJ2-3,TRBV6-5,NA,CASSYSGTSTDTQYF,TGTGCCAGCAGTTACTCGGGGACTAGCACAGATACGCAGTATTTT
NA,14,TRBJ2-7,TRBV6-6,TRBD1,CASRTRTGEYEQYF,TGTGCCAGCAGGACGAGGACAGGGGAATACGAGCAGTACTTC
NA,12,TRBJ2-7,TRBV12-3/TRBV12-4,NA,CASSLDEHEQYF,TGTGCCAGCAGTTTAGATGAGCACGAGCAGTACTTC
NA,16,TRBJ2-4,TRBV28,NA,CASSPGGHRAKNIQYF,TGTGCCAGCAGTCCGGGGGGACACCGAGCCAAAAACATTCAGTACTTC
NA,20,TRBJ2-5,TRBV4-3,TRBD2,CASSQDGLAGGGGDQETQYF,TGCGCCAGCAGCCAAGATGGGCTAGCGGGAGGGGGGGGTGACCAAGAGACCCAGTACTTC
NA,15,TRBJ2-1,TRBV7-3,TRBD1,CASSQKQGALDEQFF,TGTGCCAGCAGCCAAAAACAGGGGGCTCTGGATGAGCAGTTCTTC
NA,13,TRBJ1-5,TRBV28,TRBD1,CATRGGINQPQHF,TGTGCCACCAGGGGGGGGATCAATCAGCCCCAGCATTTT
NA,15,TRBJ2-6,TRBV19,NA,CATTTGFSGANVLTF,TGTGCCACTACGACTGGTTTCTCTGGGGCCAACGTCCTGACTTTC
once,17,TRBJ2-1,TRBV7-9,TRBD1,CASSLGGQGARHNEQFF,TGTGCCAGCAGCTTAGGCGGACAGGGGGCGAGACACAATGAGCAGTTCTTC
NA,13,TRBJ2-5,TRBV7-2,NA,CASSLGGTETQYF,TGTGCCAGCAGCTTGGGCGGGACGGAGACCCAGTACTTC
NA,16,TRBJ1-6,TRBV5-1,TRBD1,CASSLGDRTGGSPLHF,TGCGCCAGCAGCTTGGGGGACAGGACCGGAGGCTCACCCCTCCACTTT
NA,13,TRBJ1-2,TRBV28,TRBD1,CASREGQARGYTF,TGTGCCAGCAGAGAGGGACAGGCCCGCGGCTACACCTTC
once,14,TRBJ2-2,TRBV5-4,NA,CASSSDREGGELFF,TGTGCCAGCAGCTCGGACAGGGAGGGCGGGGAGCTGTTTTTT
NA,17,TRBJ1-1,TRBV10-1,NA,CASSESPAPDMNTEAFF,TGCGCCAGCAGTGAGTCCCCCGCGCCCGACATGAACACTGAAGCTTTCTTT
NA,15,TRBJ2-1,TRBV5-4,NA,CASSNDRLAYNEQFF,TGTGCCAGCAGCAACGACAGGTTGGCCTACAATGAGCAGTTCTTC
few,15,TRBJ2-3,TRBV27,TRBD2,CASRGLAGPQHPQYF,TGTGCCAGCAGGGGACTAGCGGGGCCTCAGCATCCGCAGTATTTT
NA,15,TRBJ1-2,TRBV24-1,TRBD1,CATSEPTGGAAGYTF,TGTGCCACCAGTGAACCGACAGGGGGCGCGGCTGGCTACACCTTC
NA,14,TRBJ1-3,TRBV30,NA,CAWTAGFSGNTIYF,TGTGCCTGGACGGCGGGTTTCTCTGGAAACACCATATATTTT
NA,15,TRBJ1-3,TRBV14,TRBD1,CASSHDRVSGNTIYF,TGTGCCAGCAGCCATGACAGGGTATCTGGAAACACCATATATTTT
NA,17,TRBJ2-6,TRBV15,TRBD1,CATSRSGTVFGANVLTF,TGTGCCACCAGCAGGAGTGGGACAGTCTTTGGGGCCAACGTCCTGACTTTC
NA,18,TRBJ1-4,TRBV28,NA,CASSLSKGYWGSNEKLFF,TGTGCCAGCAGTTTATCTAAGGGGTACTGGGGCTCTAATGAAAAACTGTTTTTT
few,17,TRBJ2-2,TRBV7-3,TRBD2,CASSLTSASGRAGELFF,TGTGCCAGCAGCTTAACTTCGGCTAGCGGGAGGGCCGGGGAGCTGTTTTTT
NA,14,TRBJ2-7,TRBV19,TRBD2,CASDRGGAGYEQYF,TGTGCCAGCGATAGGGGAGGGGCCGGCTACGAGCAGTACTTC
NA,15,TRBJ2-1,TRBV5-4,NA,CASSLAHGGANEQFF,TGTGCCAGCAGCTTGGCCCACGGTGGAGCCAATGAGCAGTTCTTC
once,17,TRBJ2-5,TRBV6-1,TRBD2,CASSEPLLAGGRETQYF,TGTGCCAGCAGTGAACCCCTACTAGCGGGAGGCCGGGAGACCCAGTACTTC
NA,13,TRBJ1-6,TRBV28,NA,CASADIWDSPLHF,TGTGCTAGCGCGGACATTTGGGATTCACCCCTCCACTTT
NA,17,TRBJ2-3,TRBV4-3,TRBD2,CASSPTRTSGDTDTQYF,TGCGCCAGCAGCCCCACTAGGACTAGCGGAGACACAGATACGCAGTATTTT
NA,17,TRBJ1-2,TRBV5-6,NA,CASSFRDKRARIYGYTF,TGTGCCAGCAGCTTTCGGGACAAAAGGGCTAGGATCTATGGCTACACCTTC
NA,16,TRBJ1-5,TRBV2,NA,CASSAEFGAVALPQHF,TGTGCCAGCAGTGCGGAGTTTGGAGCAGTTGCTCTGCCCCAGCATTTT
once,15,TRBJ1-5,TRBV4-3,NA,CASSQGTSGNQPQHF,TGCGCCAGCAGCCAAGGGACATCCGGCAATCAGCCCCAGCATTTT
NA,14,TRBJ1-6,TRBV28,TRBD1,CASSLSRGRSPLHF,TGTGCCAGCAGTTTAAGCAGGGGGCGATCACCCCTCCACTTT
NA,13,TRBJ1-2,TRBV12-3/TRBV12-4,NA,CAVGRGVNYGYTF,TGTGCCGTCGGCAGGGGCGTTAACTATGGCTACACCTTC
NA,13,TRBJ1-5,TRBV29-1,NA,CSVQPGLNQPQHF,TGCAGCGTGCAACCGGGACTAAATCAGCCCCAGCATTTT
few,16,TRBJ2-3,TRBV5-4,TRBD2,CASSPETSVSTDTQYF,TGTGCCAGCAGCCCCGAAACTAGCGTTAGCACAGATACGCAGTATTTT
NA,14,TRBJ1-5,TRBV3-1/TRBV3-2,NA,CASSQADPNRPQHF,TGTGCCAGCAGCCAGGCCGATCCGAACCGGCCCCAGCATTTT
NA,12,TRBJ2-5,TRBV6-6,NA,CASSTREGTQYF,TGTGCCAGCAGCACACGGGAAGGAACCCAGTACTTC
NA,15,TRBJ1-1,TRBV24-1,TRBD1,CATSDSDRGNTEAFF,TGTGCCACCAGTGATTCCGACAGGGGGAACACTGAAGCTTTCTTT
NA,15,TRBJ2-1,TRBV7-9,TRBD2,CASSSPGGTYNEQFF,TGTGCCAGCAGCTCGCCGGGGGGGACCTACAATGAGCAGTTCTTC